The 21 T cell receptor beta chains in this list originate from one sample, sequenced in a study of technical replicates of blood from a few donors. TCRdb's table, derived via immunoSEQ multiplex PCR, lists solely in-frame clones and lacks some. Altogether about 97,000 clones are present, 85% to 95% being singletons, with the ten largest covering about 0.3%. Input material: T cells isolated from PBMCs. Receptor source: a human donor in good health.

A remark on this clone: Other DNA variants within this sample encode the same CDR3. The V and J genes are TRBV27 and TRBJ2-7, with D possibly matching TRBD1 (5 bases). The CDR3 totals 14 residues. V was clipped by 2 bases and J by 0 bases, with 8 bases between them. Per the germline V gene, CDR1 is MNHEY and CDR2 is SMNVEV (reference sequence). The CDR3: CASSLRGFSYEQYF. In DNA, the CDR3 is TGTGCCAGCAGTTTAAGGGGATTCTCCTACGAGCAGTACTTC.

The chain employs TRBV5-4 and TRBJ2-3; 11 bases fit TRBD2. The CDR3 loop spans 17 amino acids. V trimming: 2 bases; J trimming: 6 bases; junction bases outside the gene matches: 11. In germline, CDR1 is SGHNT, CDR2 YYREEE (reference sequence). The CDR3: CASSLGLAGLYYDTQYF. The CDR3 nucleotides read TGTGCCAGCAGCTTAGGACTAGCGGGCCTTTATTATGATACGCAGTATTTT.

A single count supports this clone. The chain combines TRBV7-9 with TRBJ1-4; perhaps TRBD1 as D (6 bases). Trimming stripped 2 bases from V and 8 bases from J, with 18 bases between. Germline V CDR1 and CDR2: SEHNR, FQNEAQ (reference sequence). The CDR3 is 16 residues long. CDR3 in DNA: TGTGCCAGCAGCTTATTATTGACAGGTTATTCAGAAAAACTGTTTTTT. Amino acid sequence: CASSLLLTGYSEKLFF.

V and J are TRBV7-9 and TRBJ2-5; D is unclear. Trimming took 5 bases from V and 3 from J, leaving 10 bases between them. CDR1 is SEHNR and CDR2 is FQNEAQ in the germline V gene (reference sequence). The CDR3 runs to 13 residues. DNA of the CDR3: TGTGCCAGCAGCCGGGTACCGAAAGAGACCCAGTACTTC. Its translation is CASSRVPKETQYF.

V and J are TRBV25-1 and TRBJ2-1; D unresolved. Germline CDR1 MGHDK, CDR2 SYGVNS. Trimming cost V 1 base and J 6 bases, with 7 bases left between them. CDR3 length: 13 residues. The CDR3 DNA reads as TGTGCCAGCAGTGAATTTGTCCTCAATGAGCAGTTCTTC. This encodes CASSEFVLNEQFF.

The rearrangement joins TRBV5-6 to TRBJ1-5; D may be TRBD1 (5 bases). CDR3 size: 13 residues. The V gene's germline CDR1 is SGHDT and CDR2 YYEEEE. V was trimmed by 4 bases and J by 7 bases, leaving 12 bases between them. CDR3 in amino acids: CASSLGQGQPQHF. The DNA for the CDR3 is TGTGCCAGCAGCCTGGGGCAGGGACAGCCCCAGCATTTT.

V usage is TRBV14 and J usage is TRBJ1-2; D is undetermined. With 6 bases removed from V and 8 bases from J, the gap between germline ends came to 16 bases. The V gene's germline CDR1 is SGHDN and CDR2 FVKESK. This CDR3 region has 13 residues. The CDR3 loop is CASSQTRLTGYTF. The CDR3 region has the DNA TGTGCCAGCAGTCAAACGAGACTTACGGGCTACACCTTC.

This chain connects TRBV5-6 to TRBJ2-5; D remains unclear. This CDR3 spans 14 amino acids. V was pared by 0 bases and J by 3 bases, with 9 bases between. CDR1 and CDR2 (germline): SGHDT, YYEEEE. CDR3 coding DNA: TGTGCCAGCAGCTTGGTCCGAGCTAAAGAGACCCAGTACTTC. Translating gives CASSLVRAKETQYF.

The rearrangement uses TRBV6-5 and TRBJ2-1; 9 bases fit TRBD2. From germline, CDR1 is MNHEY and CDR2 SVGAGI. The CDR3 consists of 16 residues. V dropped 4 bases and J dropped 5; count of bases not matched to a gene: 9. The CDR3 bases are TGTGCCAGCAGTTCACCCGGGCTAGCGGGGAACAATGAGCAGTTCTTC. Residues: CASSSPGLAGNNEQFF.

The chain uses TRBV19 and TRBJ2-3, with 8 bases matching TRBD2. Germline V lookup: CDR1 LNHDA, CDR2 SQIVND (reference sequence). V gave up 6 bases and J gave up 2 bases; unmatched junction bases: 7. The CDR3 is made up of 15 amino acids. CDR3 DNA sequence: TGTGCCAGTAGGGTTAGCGGGACCTACACAGATACGCAGTATTTT. Translating it yields CASRVSGTYTDTQYF.

The V gene is TRBV4-3, the J gene TRBJ1-5, with D perhaps TRBD1 (5 bases). CDR3 size: 16 residues. CDR1 is LGHNA, CDR2 YSLEER, per germline. The germline V and J ends were trimmed by 0 bases and 7 bases, with 16 bases remaining between them. CDR3 bases: TGCGCCAGCAGCCAAGATTGGCGGGGAGGGGACCAGCCCCAGCATTTT. It encodes CASSQDWRGGDQPQHF.

This clone was found a few times. The chain combines TRBV9 with TRBJ1-1; unclear D gene. The germline V gene has CDR1 SGDLS and CDR2 YYNGEE. With 0 bases removed from V and 3 bases from J, the gap between germline ends came to 6 bases. The CDR3 loop spans 13 amino acids. CDR3 bases: TGTGCCAGCAGCGTAGGAGCGGACACTGAAGCTTTCTTT. This translates into CASSVGADTEAFF.

The chain is built from TRBV7-6 and TRBJ1-5; unclear D gene. Germline V gives CDR1 SGHVS, CDR2 FNYEAQ. Trimming shortened V by 1 base and J by 1 base, and 8 bases separated the two germline ends. The length of the CDR3 is 15 residues. The CDR3: CASSLGGASNQPQHF. DNA of the CDR3: TGTGCCAGCAGCTTAGGTGGAGCAAGCAATCAGCCCCAGCATTTT.

The chain employs TRBV7-2 and TRBJ1-1; perhaps TRBD1 as D (5 bases). Trimming took 3 bases from V and 6 from J, leaving 8 bases between them. CDR1 is SGHTA and CDR2 is FQGNSA in the germline V gene. The CDR3 covers 12 residues. The DNA of the CDR3 is TGTGCCAGCAGCTTTGACAGCCCTGAAGCTTTCTTT. Its translation: CASSFDSPEAFF. Based on the CDR3 plus reference TRBV7-2 and TRBJ1-1, the full variable domain is GAGVSQSPSNKVTEKGKDVELRCDPISGHTALYWYRQSLGQGLEFLIYFQGNSAPDKSGLPSDRFSAERTGGSVSTLTIQRTQQEDSAVYLCASSFDSPEAFFGQGTRLTVV.

V and J are TRBV27 and TRBJ2-3, with 8 positions matching TRBD1. This CDR3 has 17 amino acids. V shed 2 bases and J 4 bases; nucleotides not matched to a gene: 11. Germline CDR1 and CDR2: MNHEY and SMNVEV (reference sequence). In DNA, the CDR3 is TGTGCCAGCAGTTTAAATTATCCAGGGGGCGCAGCAGATACGCAGTATTTT. Its translation: CASSLNYPGGAADTQYF.

The chain couples TRBV6-5 to TRBJ1-1, with TRBD1 as a possible D gene (5 bases). V lost 0 bases and J 5 bases, leaving 10 bases between the germline ends. The length of the CDR3 is 14 residues. CDR1 and CDR2 (germline): MNHEY, SVGAGI. CDR3 sequence: CASSYSAGYTEAFF. Here the CDR3 DNA reads TGTGCCAGCAGTTACTCGGCAGGGTATACTGAAGCTTTCTTT.

The CDR3 nucleotides read TGTGCCAGCAGCTTAATCCCGGGAAGCTCCTACAATGAGCAGTTCTTC. Its translation: CASSLIPGSSYNEQFF. V usage is TRBV5-7 and J usage is TRBJ2-1; D possibly corresponds to TRBD2 (5 bases). TRBV5-7 is an ORF; its function is uncertain. Trimming took off 2 bases at V and 0 bases at J, with 12 bases between the two ends. The CDR3 runs to 16 residues.

This rearrangement joins TRBV11-2 to TRBJ1-1; TRBD1 matches at 7 bases. The CDR3 is 13 amino acids. CDR1 is SGHAT, CDR2 FQNNGV, per germline. J gave up 8 bases and V 8 bases, and 11 bases lay outside the gene matches. CDR3 sequence (DNA): TGTGCCAGCTTTGCTTGGGCCAGGGGGGAAGCTTTCTTT. Amino acids: CASFAWARGEAFF.

V usage is TRBV4-1 and J usage is TRBJ2-5; weak D call: TRBD2 (5 bases). The V end lost 0 bases, the J end lost 3 bases, and 17 bases lay between the germline ends. The CDR3 contains 17 residues. The germline V gene has CDR1 MGHRA and CDR2 YSYEKL. The CDR3 nucleotides read TGCGCCAGCAGCCAAGAGGAAGTTGGGCTAGCAAAAGAGACCCAGTACTTC. Translation: CASSQEEVGLAKETQYF.

CDR3 coding DNA: TGTGCCAGCAGCGTTGGGACAGGCCCTATTCGCACAGATACGCAGTATTTT. As protein: CASSVGTGPIRTDTQYF. The J gene is TRBJ2-3, the V gene TRBV9, with 8 bases aligning to TRBD1. V trimming: 2 bases; J trimming: 1 base; junction bases outside the gene matches: 9. The CDR3 has 17 residues. Germline V gene lookup returns CDR1 SGDLS and CDR2 YYNGEE.

A few counts support this clone. The rearrangement uses TRBV14 and TRBJ2-7, with D tentatively TRBD1 (6 bases). This CDR3 has 14 residues. V lost 1 base to trimming and J lost 4 bases, with 11 bases between them. The germline CDR1 and CDR2 sequences are SGHDN and FVKESK. CDR3 protein: CASSQVTGFYEQYF. In nucleotides, the CDR3 is TGTGCCAGCAGCCAAGTAACAGGGTTTTACGAGCAGTACTTC.